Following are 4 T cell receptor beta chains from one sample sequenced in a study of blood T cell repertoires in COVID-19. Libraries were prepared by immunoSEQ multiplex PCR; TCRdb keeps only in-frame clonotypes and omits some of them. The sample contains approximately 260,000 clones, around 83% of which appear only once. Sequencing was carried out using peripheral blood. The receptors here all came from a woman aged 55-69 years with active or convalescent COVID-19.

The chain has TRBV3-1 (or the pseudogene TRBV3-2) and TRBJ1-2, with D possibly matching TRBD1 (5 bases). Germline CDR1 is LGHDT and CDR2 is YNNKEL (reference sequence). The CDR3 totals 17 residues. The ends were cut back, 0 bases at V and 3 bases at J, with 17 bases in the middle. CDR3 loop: CASSQDQGVQTHYGYTF. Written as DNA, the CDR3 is TGTGCCAGCAGCCAAGATCAAGGGGTCCAAACGCACTATGGCTACACCTTC.

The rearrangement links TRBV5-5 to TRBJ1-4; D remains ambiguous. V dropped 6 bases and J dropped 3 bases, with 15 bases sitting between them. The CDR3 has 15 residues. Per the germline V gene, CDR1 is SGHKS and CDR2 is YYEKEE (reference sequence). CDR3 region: CASTYTGRSNEKLFF. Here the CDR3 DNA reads TGTGCCAGCACCTACACGGGGAGGTCTAATGAAAAACTGTTTTTT.

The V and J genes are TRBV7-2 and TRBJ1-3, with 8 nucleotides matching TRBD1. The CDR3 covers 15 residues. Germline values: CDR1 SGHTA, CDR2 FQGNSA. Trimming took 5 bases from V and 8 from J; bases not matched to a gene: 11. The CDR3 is CASSPRQGIGDTIYF. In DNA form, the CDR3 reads TGTGCCAGCAGCCCTCGACAGGGGATAGGAGACACCATATATTTT. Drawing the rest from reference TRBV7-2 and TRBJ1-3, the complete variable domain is GAGVSQSPSNKVTEKGKDVELRCDPISGHTALYWYRQSLGQGLEFLIYFQGNSAPDKSGLPSDRFSAERTGGSVSTLTIQRTQQEDSAVYLCASSPRQGIGDTIYFGEGSWLTVV.

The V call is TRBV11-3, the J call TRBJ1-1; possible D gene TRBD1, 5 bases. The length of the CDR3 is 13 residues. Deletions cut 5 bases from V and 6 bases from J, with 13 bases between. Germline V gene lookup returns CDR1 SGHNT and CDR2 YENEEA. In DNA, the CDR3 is TGTGCCAGCAGCGCGACAGTATTAGCTGAAGCTTTCTTT. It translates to CASSATVLAEAFF.